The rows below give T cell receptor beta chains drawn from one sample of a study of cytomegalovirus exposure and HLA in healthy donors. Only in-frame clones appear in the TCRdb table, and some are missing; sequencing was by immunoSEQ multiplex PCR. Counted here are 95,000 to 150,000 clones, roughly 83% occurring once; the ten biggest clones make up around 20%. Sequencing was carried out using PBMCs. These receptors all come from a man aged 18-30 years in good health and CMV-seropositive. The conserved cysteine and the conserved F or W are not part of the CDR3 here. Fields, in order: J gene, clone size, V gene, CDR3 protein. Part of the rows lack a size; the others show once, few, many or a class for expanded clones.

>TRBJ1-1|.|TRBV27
ASSLLPGVNTEAF
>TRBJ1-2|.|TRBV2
ASTRALGGYT
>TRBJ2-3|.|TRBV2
ASKGTSYADTQY
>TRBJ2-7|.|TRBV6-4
ASSDSAGGNNEQY
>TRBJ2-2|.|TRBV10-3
AISLRGGQGAGELF
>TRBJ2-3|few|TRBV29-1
SVGPGGGGDTQY
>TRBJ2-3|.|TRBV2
ASMGRAIDTQY
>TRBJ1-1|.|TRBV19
ASTTGVNTEAF
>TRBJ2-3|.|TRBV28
ASSFPLAGGNTDTQY
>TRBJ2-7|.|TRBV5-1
ASTTGADYEQY